The clone carrying this TCR beta chain was detected only a few times. Its antigen remains unknown. Primers used in a second PCR of roughly 7 to 11 cycles were a sample-barcoded 5' primer and a J-beta primer mix. A template-switch adaptor containing 12 random nucleotides labeled each cDNA molecule. In TCRdb, the 5' RACE reads were re-called with MiXCR into one record per CDR3 protein. The sample has about 780,000 distinct CDR3 sequences, around 45% seen once. This sample was taken from a study of blood T cells in healthy people across ages. General observations from the study: The study found more naive CD4+ cells and higher diversity in long-lived than aged donors.

Sample: blood. The TCR was taken from a man older than 75 in good health.

The CDR3 protein is CASSSNRGPNEQFF. For the CDR3, the DNA is TGTGCCAGCAGTTCAAACAGGGGACCCAATGAGCAGTTCTTC. The V gene is TRBV12-3 or TRBV12-4, the J gene TRBJ2-1; TRBD1 matches 7 bases. This CDR3 has 14 amino acids. V was pared by 4 bases and J by 6 bases, with 6 bases of the junction left unmatched.